This TCR beta chain came from a study of beta chain features in type 1 diabetes. Study-wide context: What patients shared with healthy donors was a similar profile of age, gender and cell yields. Overall study findings and caveats: The study found that naive, central memory and Treg TCRB repertoires appeared more similar in patients than in healthy donors.

Expressed TCRB transcripts were sequenced because the entire RNA isolate underwent reverse transcription. The assay was immunoSEQ multiplex PCR, and TCRdb's table has in-frame clones only and misses some. This table holds about 360,000 clones, roughly 12% found once. A heparinised blood draw that averaged about 100 mL was obtained once from each donor. The V and J ends lost 6 bases and 3 bases, in that order; junction bases with no gene match: 5. The length of the CDR3 is 14 residues. The germline gives CDR1 MDHEN, CDR2 SYDVKM. For this clone: Its antigen remains unknown.

The receptor was isolated from a man younger than 35 in good health. Sequenced material: naive CD4+ T cells from blood. This chain connects TRBV28 to TRBJ2-7; 10 nucleotides agree with TRBD2. CDR3 sequence reads: CASRPGTSDYEQYF. CDR3 coding DNA: TGTGCCAGCAGACCCGGGACTAGCGACTACGAGCAGTACTTC.